Following are 2 T cell receptor beta chains from one sample sequenced in a study of radiotherapy plus CTLA-4 blockade in lung cancer. Here immunoSEQ multiplex PCR was the method, and the copy in TCRdb shows in-frame clones only, minus some. The data show over 60,000 clones, roughly 91% seen once. Sample: peripheral blood, taken from a patient treated with radiotherapy plus ipilimumab. These receptors came from a human donor with non-small cell lung cancer that progressed on radiotherapy plus ipilimumab.

CDR3 sequence: CASSQPLAGGRLNTGELFF. CDR3 coding DNA: TGCGCCAGCAGCCAACCTCTAGCGGGAGGCCGATTGAACACCGGGGAGCTGTTTTTT. This chain uses TRBV4-1 with TRBJ2-2, with 11 bases matching TRBD2. V trimming: 2 bases; J trimming: 1 base; junction bases outside the gene matches: 9. The CDR3 has 19 amino acids. The V gene's germline CDR1 is MGHRA and CDR2 YSYEKL.

The gene calls are TRBV4-1 and TRBJ2-3; D is possibly TRBD2 (7 bases). Looked up from germline, CDR1 is MGHRA and CDR2 is YSYEKL. Deletions cut 0 bases from V and 1 base from J, with 23 bases between. This CDR3 comprises 20 residues. The CDR3 protein is CASSQDQGWRGGGGTDTQYF. The CDR3, as DNA: TGCGCCAGCAGCCAAGATCAGGGCTGGCGGGGAGGGGGAGGCACAGATACGCAGTATTTT.